This T cell receptor (beta chain) emerged from a study of OX40 agonist ivuxolimab in advanced cancers. Study information: Intravenous ivuxolimab was administered to patients every 2 weeks at 0.01 to 10 mg/kg. Patients were roughly 83% male with ages roughly 20 to 85, mean about 60.

TCRdb keeps only in-frame clones here, not all; method: immunoSEQ multiplex PCR. The sample records 65,000 to 95,000 clones, over 75% being singletons. The V segment lost 5 bases and the J segment 0 bases; nucleotides outside the gene matches: 6. CDR3 length: 15 residues. Germline CDR1 is SGHAT and CDR2 is FQNNGV. The TCR originated in an adult with an advanced solid tumor such as melanoma, head and neck, liver or kidney cancer. This sequence joins TRBV11-2 and TRBJ2-5; TRBD1 aligns across 7 bases. This sample comprised CD4+ or CD8+ T cells sorted from blood, obtained in a trial of the OX40 agonist ivuxolimab. CDR3 nucleotide sequence: TGTGCCAGCAGCGAAGGGACAGCGTACCAAGAGACCCAGTACTTC. It is translated as CASSEGTAYQETQYF.